The 32 T cell receptor beta chains below were found in one sample sequenced in a study of PD-1 blockade in classical Hodgkin lymphoma. Clones were sequenced by immunoSEQ multiplex PCR, and TCRdb holds only the in-frame ones, with some missing. The sample holds almost 95,000 clones, 83% seen once. Time point given: cycle 4 day 1 (C4D1), after six to seven weeks of nivolumab. Each patient relapsed following autologous stem cell transplantation, and prior brentuximab vedotin exposure differed. The sequenced sample was peripheral blood mononuclear cells (PBMCs), obtained before the fourth cycle of nivolumab. Receptors were obtained from a human donor with classical Hodgkin lymphoma.

The J gene is TRBJ2-5, the V gene TRBV11-3; D is possibly TRBD1 (6 bases). The CDR3 runs 14 residues. Trimming took off 5 bases at V and 3 bases at J, with 13 bases between the two ends. CDR1 is SGHNT and CDR2 is YENEEA in the germline V gene. CDR3 sequence reads: CASSPQQGKETQYF. CDR3 in DNA: TGTGCCAGCAGCCCGCAACAGGGAAAAGAGACCCAGTACTTC.

V usage is TRBV5-4 and J usage is TRBJ2-1; the D gene is possibly TRBD2 (6 bases). V was cut by 1 base and J by 6 bases, with 8 bases left in between. CDR3 length: 13 residues. Germline values: CDR1 SGHNT, CDR2 YYREEE (reference sequence). The CDR3 sequence is CASSLQGGNEQFF. CDR3 nucleotides: TGTGCCAGCAGCTTGCAGGGAGGCAATGAGCAGTTCTTC.

V usage is TRBV30 and J usage is TRBJ2-7; 7 bases are shared with TRBD1. Trimming took 2 bases from V and 12 from J; bases not matched to a gene: 10. This CDR3 region has 12 residues. Per the germline V gene, CDR1 is GTSNPN and CDR2 is SVGIG (reference sequence). CDR3 in DNA: TGTGCCTGGAGTTTCGACAGGGTGGTTCGGTACTTC. Protein sequence: CAWSFDRVVRYF.

This sequence joins TRBV7-2 and TRBJ1-5, with D unresolved. The CDR3 contains 14 residues. V lost 4 bases and J lost 4, with 11 bases in between. CDR1 is SGHTA and CDR2 is FQGNSA in the germline V gene. CDR3 protein: CASSSDGVNQPQHF. The CDR3 bases are TGTGCCAGCAGCTCGGACGGCGTGAATCAGCCCCAGCATTTT.

The chain links TRBV7-2 to TRBJ2-3, with D perhaps TRBD1 (5 bases). Germline V gene sequence: CDR1 SGHTA, CDR2 FQGNSA. CDR3 size: 13 residues. V was pared by 4 bases and J by 4 bases, with 9 bases between. The CDR3 loop reads CASSSRQSDTQYF. In DNA form, the CDR3 reads TGTGCCAGCAGCTCGAGACAGTCAGATACGCAGTATTTT.

V usage is TRBV28 and J usage is TRBJ2-7; D assignment may be TRBD1 or TRBD2 (7 bases each). Trimming left V 7 bases short and J 4 bases short, with 20 bases between. Germline loops: CDR1 MDHEN, CDR2 SYDVKM. CDR3 length: 15 residues. CDR3 sequence: CASTGGGGRGYEQYF. The CDR3, as DNA: TGTGCCAGCACTGGAGGGGGCGGGAGAGGGTACGAGCAGTACTTC.

This clone appeared once. The genes are TRBV11-1 and TRBJ1-4; D call uncertain. Germline assignment: CDR1 SGHAT and CDR2 FQDESV (reference sequence). Trimming took 8 bases from V and 4 from J, leaving 8 bases between them. The CDR3 runs to 12 residues. The CDR3 protein is CASGQHNEKLFF. DNA of the CDR3: TGTGCCAGCGGGCAACATAATGAAAAACTGTTTTTT.

This chain links TRBV7-3 with TRBJ2-3; 10 nucleotides agree with TRBD2. CDR1 SGHTA and CDR2 FQGTGA come from the germline V gene. Trimming took 5 bases from V and 4 from J; bases not matched to a gene: 9. This CDR3 has 16 amino acids. DNA of the CDR3: TGTGCCAGCAGCCTGCGGGCTAGCGGGAGTGCAGATACGCAGTATTTT. Translated: CASSLRASGSADTQYF.

The chain's CDR3 is CASSVSRWDSLGYGYTF. The CDR3 DNA sequence: TGCGCCAGCAGCGTTAGCCGCTGGGACTCTCTGGGCTATGGCTACACCTTC. The V gene is TRBV4-3, the J gene TRBJ1-2; possibly TRBD1 for D (5 bases). Germline values: CDR1 LGHNA, CDR2 YSLEER. V gave up 5 bases and J gave up 4 bases, with 23 bases separating them. There are 17 residues in the CDR3.

The chain is built from TRBV15 and TRBJ2-7, with D tentatively TRBD2 (6 bases). V was clipped by 3 bases and J by 0 bases, with 9 bases between them. Germline loops: CDR1 LNHNV, CDR2 YYDKDF (reference sequence). This CDR3 region has 14 residues. CDR3 amino acids: CATSSRDSSYEQYF. CDR3 coding DNA: TGTGCCACCAGCAGCCGGGACTCCTCCTACGAGCAGTACTTC.

The chain is built from TRBV6-6 and TRBJ1-2, with TRBD1 matching 7 bases. Germline V gives CDR1 MNHNY, CDR2 SVGAGI (reference sequence). V trimming: 0 bases; J trimming: 8 bases; junction bases outside the gene matches: 6. This CDR3 has 14 residues. The CDR3, as DNA: TGTGCCAGCAGTTACTCAGGGACAGCGGGCGGCTACACCTTC. This sequence encodes CASSYSGTAGGYTF.

This clone was detected a few times. CDR3 sequence (DNA): TGTGCCTGGAGTGTAATGACGGCCGAAGCTTTCTTT. Protein product: CAWSVMTAEAFF. The rearrangement joins TRBV30 to TRBJ1-1; no clear D gene. Germline loops: CDR1 GTSNPN, CDR2 SVGIG (reference sequence). The CDR3 is 12 residues long. The V gene lost 0 bases and the J gene lost 8 bases, with 10 bases spanning the gap.

The chain couples TRBV5-8 to TRBJ1-2; D is perhaps TRBD1 (5 bases). CDR3 length: 14 amino acids. Germline assignment: CDR1 SGHTS and CDR2 YDEGEE. V dropped 4 bases and J dropped 4 bases, with 14 bases sitting between them. The CDR3 sequence: CASSTSGYGYGYTF. CDR3 sequence (DNA): TGTGCCAGCAGCACCTCAGGGTACGGCTATGGCTACACCTTC.

The rearrangement joins TRBV10-3 to TRBJ1-1; TRBD1 matches 9 bases. CDR3 length: 13 residues. Germline-derived CDR1 and CDR2 are ENHRY and SYGVKD. Trimming at V came to 4 bases and at J to 7 bases, leaving 4 bases not matched to a gene. CDR3 loop: CAISGGTGIEAFF. CDR3 nucleotide sequence: TGTGCCATCAGTGGCGGGACAGGGATTGAAGCTTTCTTT.

The V gene is TRBV5-1, the J gene TRBJ1-1, with D tentatively TRBD1 (6 bases). Germline lookup yields CDR1 SGHRS and CDR2 YFSETQ. Trimming removed 0 bases at V and 1 base at J, with 13 bases between. This CDR3 region has 16 residues. CDR3 amino acids: CASSLAGGARNTEAFF. The CDR3 bases are TGCGCCAGCAGCTTGGCCGGGGGGGCGCGGAACACTGAAGCTTTCTTT.

The CDR3 coding sequence is TGTGCCAGCAGTTTGACAGGCGGGGAGCTGTTTTTT. Translating it yields CASSLTGGELFF. This chain uses TRBV28 with TRBJ2-2; possibly TRBD1 for D (6 bases). In germline, CDR1 is MDHEN, CDR2 SYDVKM. The CDR3 is 12 residues long. V gave up 3 bases and J gave up 7 bases, with 6 bases separating them.

V is TRBV19 and J is TRBJ2-7; 11 bases align to TRBD2. V gave up 0 bases and J gave up 0 bases; unmatched junction bases: 7. CDR1 is LNHDA and CDR2 is SQIVND in the germline V gene (reference sequence). This CDR3 spans 18 amino acids. The CDR3 region has the DNA TGTGCCAGTAGTATAGATGATCTGGGGACTAGCGGCTCCTACGAGCAGTACTTC. It codes for CASSIDDLGTSGSYEQYF.

The genes are TRBV27 and TRBJ1-3; D might be TRBD1 (6 bases). Trimming cost V 5 bases and J 0 bases, with 14 bases left between them. This CDR3 contains 16 residues. Germline CDR1 MNHEY, CDR2 SMNVEV (reference sequence). The CDR3 loop is CASSPLQGLSGNTIYF. The CDR3 DNA follows: TGTGCCAGCAGTCCCCTACAGGGCCTCTCTGGAAACACCATATATTTT.

The chain joins TRBV21-1 to TRBJ1-2. TRBV21-1 is recorded as a pseudogene. This CDR3 has 15 residues. As DNA, the CDR3 is TGTGCCAGCAGCAGGGCGTGGCAGGGACGCTATGGCTACACCTTC. Protein: CASSRAWQGRYGYTF.

The V and J genes are TRBV15 and TRBJ2-3; D is undetermined. Per the germline V gene, CDR1 is LNHNV and CDR2 is YYDKDF (reference sequence). This CDR3 comprises 12 residues. V was pared by 0 bases and J by 6 bases, with 4 bases between. CDR3 region: CATSRDFDTQYF. The CDR3 DNA reads as TGTGCCACCAGCAGAGATTTTGATACGCAGTATTTT.

V gene TRBV11-2 combines with J gene TRBJ2-7; 9 positions agree with TRBD1. V shed 4 bases, J shed 3 bases, and the junction held 7 bases outside the gene matches. Germline lookup yields CDR1 SGHAT and CDR2 FQNNGV. This CDR3 has 15 amino acids. The CDR3 region has the DNA TGTGCCAGCAGCTCGACTACAGGGGGCTACTACGAGCAGTACTTC. It is translated as CASSSTTGGYYEQYF.

V and J are TRBV10-1 and TRBJ2-7, with D uncertain. Germline V gene lookup returns CDR1 WNHNN and CDR2 SYGVQD (reference sequence). Trimming cost V 5 bases and J 3 bases, with 17 bases left between them. There are 15 residues in the CDR3. CDR3 nucleotide sequence: TGCGCCAGCAGTAACAAGTCCCTTTGGGACTACGAGCAGTACTTC. It encodes CASSNKSLWDYEQYF.

V and J are TRBV9 and TRBJ2-1; the match to TRBD2 covers 10 bases. V was pared by 4 bases and J by 9 bases, with 13 bases of the junction left unmatched. CDR3 length: 16 amino acids. Germline values: CDR1 SGDLS, CDR2 YYNGEE. Written as DNA, the CDR3 is TGTGCCAGCAGCCCCCTGGGGCTAGCGGGAGAGGGTGAGCAGTTCTTC. Translated, it gives CASSPLGLAGEGEQFF.

The chain uses TRBV9 and TRBJ2-5, with 7 bases that match TRBD2. This CDR3 is built from 16 residues. V gave up 2 bases and J gave up 0 bases; unmatched junction bases: 7. Germline lookup yields CDR1 SGDLS and CDR2 YYNGEE. CDR3 amino acids: CASSVSGGLNQETQYF. In nucleotides, the CDR3 is TGTGCCAGCAGCGTTTCGGGAGGATTGAACCAAGAGACCCAGTACTTC.

This clone has at least ten counts. The chain combines TRBV5-1 with TRBJ2-1, with D tentatively TRBD1 or TRBD2 (5 bases each). V lost 4 bases, J lost 0 bases, and 14 bases lay in between. The CDR3 is 16 residues long. Germline V gene lookup returns CDR1 SGHRS and CDR2 YFSETQ. The CDR3 region has the DNA TGCGCCAGCAGCATCGACACGAGGGGCTCCTACAATGAGCAGTTCTTC. Protein product: CASSIDTRGSYNEQFF.

The rearrangement uses TRBV27 and TRBJ1-2, with D unresolved. CDR1 and CDR2 (germline): MNHEY, SMNVEV (reference sequence). Trimming took 3 bases from V and 8 from J, leaving 25 bases between them. The CDR3 extends over 17 amino acids. The CDR3 is CASSLRSRAAGARGYTF. DNA for the CDR3: TGTGCCAGCAGTTTGAGGTCAAGGGCTGCTGGTGCGCGGGGCTACACCTTC.

This clone has a handful of counts. This rearrangement joins TRBV28 to TRBJ1-4, with D maybe TRBD1 (5 bases). V lost 6 bases and J 6 bases, leaving 20 bases between the germline ends. The germline V gene has CDR1 MDHEN and CDR2 SYDVKM. The CDR3 has 16 amino acids. The CDR3 reads CASSSDWRGNDEKLFF. The DNA of the CDR3 is TGTGCCAGCAGCTCCGACTGGAGGGGAAACGATGAAAAACTGTTTTTT.

J is TRBJ2-7 and V is TRBV18; D is unresolved. CDR1 is KGHSH and CDR2 is LQKENI in the germline V gene. V lost 2 bases and J 5 bases, leaving 10 bases between the germline ends. The CDR3 is 13 amino acids. The CDR3 sequence is CASSPSIRDEQYF. The DNA of the CDR3 is TGTGCCAGCTCACCAAGTATAAGGGACGAGCAGTACTTC.

This sequence joins TRBV25-1 and TRBJ1-4, with D possibly matching TRBD1 (6 bases). This CDR3 spans 13 amino acids. The germline V gene has CDR1 MGHDK and CDR2 SYGVNS. V dropped 9 bases and J dropped 7 bases, with 15 bases sitting between them. This CDR3 is CASHRVGGEKLFF. DNA for the CDR3: TGTGCCAGTCACAGGGTGGGTGGTGAAAAACTGTTTTTT.

The gene calls are TRBV4-1 and TRBJ1-2; TRBD1 aligns across 9 bases. Trimming cost V 4 bases and J 4 bases; bases outside gene matches: 7. This CDR3 region has 15 residues. CDR1 and CDR2 (germline): MGHRA, YSYEKL. Here the CDR3 DNA reads TGCGCCAGCAGCCTGACCCTGGACAGGGGCTATGGCTACACCTTC. It specifies CASSLTLDRGYGYTF.

This chain uses TRBV27 with TRBJ2-7, with D perhaps matching TRBD2 (6 bases). The CDR3 contains 15 residues. The V gene lost 9 bases and the J gene lost 5 bases, with 23 bases spanning the gap. Per the germline V gene, CDR1 is MNHEY and CDR2 is SMNVEV (reference sequence). The CDR3 loop is CASRGGGGGTNEQYF. CDR3 bases: TGTGCCAGTCGGGGCGGTGGTGGGGGGACGAACGAGCAGTACTTC.

In this sample, this clone turned up a few times. The chain recombines TRBV2 with TRBJ2-2; tentatively, D is TRBD2 (5 bases). V lost 4 bases and J 1 base, leaving 7 bases between the germline ends. Per germline, CDR1 SNHLY and CDR2 FYNNEI. The CDR3 sequence is 14 residues long. In nucleotides, the CDR3 is TGTGCCAGCAGTGTTAGCGAGAACACCGGGGAGCTGTTTTTT. Translation gives CASSVSENTGELFF. Full variable domain (missing parts from reference TRBV2 and TRBJ2-2): EPEVTQTPSHQVTQMGQEVILRCVPISNHLYFYWYRQILGQKVEFLVSFYNNEISEKSEIFDDQFSVERPDGSNFTLKIRSTKLEDSAMYFCASSVSENTGELFFGEGSRLTVL.